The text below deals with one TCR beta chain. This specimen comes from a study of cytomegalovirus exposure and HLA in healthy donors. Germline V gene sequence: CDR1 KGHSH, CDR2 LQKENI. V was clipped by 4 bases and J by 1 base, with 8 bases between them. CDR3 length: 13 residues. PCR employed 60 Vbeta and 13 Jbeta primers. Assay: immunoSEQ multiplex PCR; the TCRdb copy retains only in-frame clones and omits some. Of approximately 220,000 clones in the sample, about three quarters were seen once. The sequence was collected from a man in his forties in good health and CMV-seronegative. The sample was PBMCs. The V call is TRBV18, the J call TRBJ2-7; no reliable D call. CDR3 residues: CASSLPGSYEQYF. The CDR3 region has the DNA TGTGCCAGCTCACTCCCCGGGTCCTACGAGCAGTACTTC.